A single sample gave rise to the 20 T cell receptor beta chains below, sequenced in a study of T cell changes during pregnancy in multiple sclerosis. Clones were sequenced by immunoSEQ multiplex PCR, and TCRdb holds only the in-frame ones, with some missing. The sample records fewer than 40,000 clones, less than 95% being singletons. The sequencing here drew on CD4+ T cells from peripheral blood mononuclear cells, taken in the first trimester of pregnancy. The receptors were sampled from a female donor in good health, enrolled as a control in a pregnancy study.

The chain couples TRBV19 to TRBJ2-3; D is perhaps TRBD2 (6 bases). V was trimmed by 3 bases and J by 5 bases, leaving 18 bases between them. Per germline, CDR1 LNHDA and CDR2 SQIVND (reference sequence). The CDR3 sequence is 16 residues long. The CDR3 DNA is TGTGCCAGTAGTATGGGGCGGGGCATCCGTGGAGATACGCAGTATTTT. It yields the protein CASSMGRGIRGDTQYF.

The chain has TRBV30 and TRBJ2-2; possibly TRBD2 for D (5 bases). Germline CDR1 and CDR2: GTSNPN and SVGIG (reference sequence). This CDR3 has 12 amino acids. Trimming left V 2 bases short and J 6 bases short, with 7 bases between. In nucleotides, the CDR3 is TGTGCCTGGAGTACCGGGGCCGGGGAGCTGTTTTTT. Translating it yields CAWSTGAGELFF.

The V gene is TRBV4-1, the J gene TRBJ2-4, with TRBD1 matching 10 bases. The CDR3 loop spans 16 amino acids. Germline CDR1 and CDR2: MGHRA and YSYEKL. With 1 base clipped from V and 10 bases from J, the junction kept 10 bases outside the gene matches. The CDR3 DNA follows: TGCGCCAGCAGCCAAGCGACTGGGACAGGGGACAGAATTCAGTACTTC. It yields the protein CASSQATGTGDRIQYF.

The chain recombines TRBV5-1 with TRBJ1-4; the D gene is possibly TRBD1 (5 bases). The CDR3 is 14 residues long. Germline CDR1 reads SGHRS; CDR2 reads YFSETQ. V was clipped by 4 bases and J by 6 bases, with 13 bases between them. The CDR3 sequence: CASSNNRIDEKLFF. CDR3 DNA: TGCGCCAGCAGCAACAACAGGATTGATGAAAAACTGTTTTTT.

The V call is TRBV9, the J call TRBJ1-2; D is ambiguous. CDR1 SGDLS and CDR2 YYNGEE come from the germline V gene. The CDR3 spans 14 residues. The ends were cut back, 7 bases at V and 2 bases at J, with 15 bases in the middle. CDR3 in amino acids: CASALDSGNYGYTF. The CDR3, as DNA: TGTGCCAGCGCCCTTGACTCTGGGAACTATGGCTACACCTTC.

This chain joins TRBV5-1 and TRBJ2-2; 9 nucleotides align to TRBD1. This CDR3 has 15 residues. With 0 bases clipped from V and 6 bases from J, the junction kept 3 bases outside the gene matches. Per the germline V gene, CDR1 is SGHRS and CDR2 is YFSETQ. CDR3 in amino acids: CASSLEGTGSGELFF. For the CDR3, the DNA is TGCGCCAGCAGCTTGGAAGGGACAGGGTCCGGGGAGCTGTTTTTT.

The V call is TRBV28, the J call TRBJ1-4, with 7 nucleotides matching TRBD1. This CDR3 contains 15 residues. The germline CDR1 and CDR2 sequences are MDHEN and SYDVKM. Unmatched junction bases numbered 10, after V lost 6 bases and J lost 6 bases. CDR3 in DNA: TGTGCCAGCAGCATCCGGGGGACAGCCCATGAAAAACTGTTTTTT. Translation: CASSIRGTAHEKLFF.

The chain is built from TRBV7-3 and TRBJ1-2, with D possibly matching TRBD1 (6 bases). Germline V gene lookup returns CDR1 SGHTA and CDR2 FQGTGA. V shed 2 bases and J shed 4 bases, with 14 bases lying between them. The CDR3 consists of 15 residues. CDR3 sequence reads: CASSLDSTGTYGYTF. CDR3 DNA sequence: TGTGCCAGCAGCTTAGACTCCACAGGGACCTATGGCTACACCTTC.

The chain joins TRBV4-2 to TRBJ1-2; 7 bases are a match to TRBD1. From germline, CDR1 is LGHNA and CDR2 YNFKEQ. V shed 0 bases, J shed 4 bases, and the junction held 5 bases outside the gene matches. This CDR3 spans 15 amino acids. The CDR3 coding sequence is TGTGCCAGCAGCCAAGATCGACAGGGAGTCTATGGCTACACCTTC. The encoded protein is CASSQDRQGVYGYTF.

The gene calls are TRBV28 and TRBJ1-6, with a possible D match to TRBD1 (5 bases). This CDR3 contains 15 residues. The ends were cut back, 6 bases at V and 5 bases at J, with 14 bases in the middle. Germline V lookup: CDR1 MDHEN, CDR2 SYDVKM. The CDR3 is CASSPPRGNNSPLHF. The CDR3 region has the DNA TGTGCCAGCAGCCCCCCACGGGGGAATAATTCACCCCTCCACTTT.

This sequence joins TRBV7-3 and TRBJ2-3; tentative D call: TRBD2 (8 bases). CDR1 SGHTA and CDR2 FQGTGA come from the germline V gene. There are 18 residues in the CDR3. The V end lost 0 bases, the J end lost 2 bases, and 18 bases lay between the germline ends. The CDR3 nucleotides read TGTGCCAGCAGCTTAACACAAGGGGGCGGGGGGTTCACAGATACGCAGTATTTT. Its translation: CASSLTQGGGGFTDTQYF.

V and J are TRBV6-6 and TRBJ1-2; TRBD1 aligns across 9 bases. V trimming: 6 bases; J trimming: 6 bases; junction bases outside the gene matches: 11. Looked up from germline, CDR1 is MNHNY and CDR2 is SVGAGI (reference sequence). CDR3 length equals 15 residues. CDR3 region: CASRRPGTGMDGYTF. For the CDR3, the DNA is TGTGCCAGCAGGCGTCCCGGGACAGGGATGGATGGCTACACCTTC.

The rearrangement uses TRBV7-8 and TRBJ1-4; 9 nucleotides agree with TRBD1. V lost 1 base and J lost 1; bases outside the gene matches: 13. Germline values: CDR1 SGHVS, CDR2 FQNEAQ. The CDR3 length is 20 residues. The CDR3 DNA reads as TGTGCCAGCAGCTTAGAAAGACGCGACAGGGGGTATTTAACTAATGAAAAACTGTTTTTT. This codes for CASSLERRDRGYLTNEKLFF.

This clone was observed a single time. The gene calls are TRBV7-3 and TRBJ1-6, with 8 bases fitting TRBD1. This CDR3 region has 15 residues. J was trimmed by 7 bases and V by 0 bases; bases with no gene match: 2. The germline V gene has CDR1 SGHTA and CDR2 FQGTGA. This CDR3 is CASSLTRTGNSPLHF. CDR3 in DNA: TGTGCCAGCAGCTTAACGCGGACAGGGAATTCACCCCTCCACTTT.

The chain carries TRBV14 and TRBJ2-7; TRBD2 agrees at 8 bases. The CDR3 has 18 residues. Germline V CDR1 and CDR2: SGHDN, FVKESK. The trim removed 2 bases at V and 4 bases at J, leaving 16 bases unmatched. The CDR3 sequence: CASSQTGGVSMRVYEQYF. The DNA of the CDR3 is TGTGCCAGCAGCCAAACCGGGGGGGTTTCGATGCGGGTTTACGAGCAGTACTTC.

There are a few counts of this clone. The chain recombines TRBV28 with TRBJ2-2; 8 nucleotides match TRBD1. The length of the CDR3 is 17 residues. Germline V gene lookup returns CDR1 MDHEN and CDR2 SYDVKM. J lost 1 base, V lost 5 bases, and 9 bases had no gene match. The CDR3 bases are TGTGCCAGCAGTCCTCGAGGACAGGGCAGGAACACCGGGGAGCTGTTTTTT. Translation: CASSPRGQGRNTGELFF.

The J gene is TRBJ1-2, the V gene TRBV28; D possibly corresponds to TRBD1 (5 bases). Trimming cost V 8 bases and J 4 bases, with 11 bases left between them. In germline, CDR1 is MDHEN, CDR2 SYDVKM. This CDR3 has 12 residues. The DNA for the CDR3 is TGTGCCAGCTTGACAGCTTCCTATGGCTACACCTTC. It is translated as CASLTASYGYTF.

The chain is built from TRBV7-2 and TRBJ2-5; D is unclear. CDR1 is SGHTA and CDR2 is FQGNSA in the germline V gene. V lost 0 bases, J lost 5 bases, and 7 bases lay in between. The CDR3 consists of 13 residues. CDR3 in amino acids: CASSLAIRETQYF. The CDR3 DNA reads TGTGCCAGCAGCTTAGCGATCAGGGAGACCCAGTACTTC.

Only a few counts were recorded for this clone. The V and J genes are TRBV28 and TRBJ1-2, with TRBD1 identical over 10 bases. The CDR3 consists of 14 residues. V gave up 4 bases and J gave up 7 bases; unmatched junction bases: 6. Germline V gene sequence: CDR1 MDHEN, CDR2 SYDVKM. CDR3 coding DNA: TGTGCCAGCAGTTCGGGACAGGGGTTGAGTGGCTACACCTTC. It yields the protein CASSSGQGLSGYTF.

CDR3 loop: CASTLRFRGLFLEQYF. The CDR3 DNA reads as TGTGCCAGCACCCTTAGGTTCAGGGGCCTTTTTCTCGAGCAGTACTTC. This chain connects TRBV6-6 to TRBJ2-7; TRBD1 is a possible D gene (6 bases). The V and J ends lost 7 bases and 6 bases respectively, with 25 bases between them. CDR3 length equals 16 residues. Germline V gene sequence: CDR1 MNHNY, CDR2 SVGAGI (reference sequence).